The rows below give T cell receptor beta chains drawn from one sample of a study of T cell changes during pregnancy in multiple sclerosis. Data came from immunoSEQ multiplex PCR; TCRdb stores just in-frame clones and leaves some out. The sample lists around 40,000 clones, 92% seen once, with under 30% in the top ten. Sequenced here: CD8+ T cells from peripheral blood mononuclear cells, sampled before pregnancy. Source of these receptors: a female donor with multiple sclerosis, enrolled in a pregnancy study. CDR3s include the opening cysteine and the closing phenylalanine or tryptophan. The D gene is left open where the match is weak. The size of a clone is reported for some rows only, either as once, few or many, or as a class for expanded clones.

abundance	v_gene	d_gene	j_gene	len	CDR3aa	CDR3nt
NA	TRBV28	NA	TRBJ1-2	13	CASSPLRTDGYTF	TGTGCCAGCAGTCCCTTAAGGACAGACGGCTACACCTTC
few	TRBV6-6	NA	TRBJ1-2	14	CASSYYDTYYGYTF	TGTGCCAGCAGTTACTACGACACCTACTATGGCTACACCTTC
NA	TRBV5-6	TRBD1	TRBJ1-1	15	CASSLEAGGVYEAFF	TGTGCCAGCAGCTTGGAGGCAGGGGGCGTTTATGAAGCTTTCTTT
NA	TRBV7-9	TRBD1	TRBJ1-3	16	CASSLGQGTSGNTIYF	TGTGCCAGCAGCCTTGGACAGGGGACTTCTGGAAACACCATATATTTT
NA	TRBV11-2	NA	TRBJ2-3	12	CASSSLIDTQYF	TGTGCCAGCAGCTCCCTAATAGATACGCAGTATTTT
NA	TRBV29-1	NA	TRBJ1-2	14	CSGGPEVVTGGYTF	TGCAGCGGGGGGCCCGAGGTTGTAACGGGTGGCTACACCTTC
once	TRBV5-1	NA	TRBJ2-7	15	CASTSATARSYEQYF	TGCGCCAGCACATCGGCGACTGCGCGGAGCTACGAGCAGTACTTC
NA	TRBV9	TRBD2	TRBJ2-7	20	CASSVAPGLVDRLPSYEQYF	TGTGCCAGCAGCGTAGCTCCCGGACTAGTGGATCGCCTTCCCTCCTACGAGCAGTACTTC
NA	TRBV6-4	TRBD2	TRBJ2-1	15	CASRPREGLYNEQFF	TGTGCCAGCAGGCCCCGGGAGGGCCTCTACAATGAGCAGTTCTTC
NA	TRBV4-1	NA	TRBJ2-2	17	CASSQDVGAPSTGELFF	TGCGCCAGCAGCCAAGATGTGGGGGCTCCCTCCACCGGGGAGCTGTTTTTT
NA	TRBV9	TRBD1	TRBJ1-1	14	CASKTGGENTEAFF	TGTGCCAGCAAAACAGGGGGCGAAAACACTGAAGCTTTCTTT
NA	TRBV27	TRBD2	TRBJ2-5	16	CASSSGLAGGRREQYF	TGTGCCAGCAGCTCGGGACTAGCGGGAGGTCGGAGAGAGCAGTACTTC
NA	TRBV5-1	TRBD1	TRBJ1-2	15	CASSTDRGRGYGYTF	TGCGCCAGCAGCACGGACAGGGGGCGAGGCTATGGCTACACCTTC
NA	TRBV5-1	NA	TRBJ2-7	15	CASSLGSSPAYEQYF	TGCGCCAGCAGCTTGGGAAGTAGCCCAGCGTACGAGCAGTACTTC
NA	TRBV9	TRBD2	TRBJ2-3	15	CASSGSGGASDTQYF	TGTGCCAGCAGCGGTAGCGGGGGGGCCTCAGATACGCAGTATTTT
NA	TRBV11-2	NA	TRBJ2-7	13	CASSLGGLYEQYF	TGTGCCAGCAGCTTAGGGGGCCTCTACGAGCAGTACTTC
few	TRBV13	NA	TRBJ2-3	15	CASSPGLVSTDTQYF	TGTGCCAGCAGCCCTGGACTCGTTAGCACAGATACGCAGTATTTT
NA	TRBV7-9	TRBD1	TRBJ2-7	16	CASSDFGGTGTYEQYF	TGTGCCAGCAGCGATTTTGGCGGGACAGGAACGTACGAGCAGTACTTC
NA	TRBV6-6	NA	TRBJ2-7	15	CASSTGTRASYEQYF	TGTGCCAGCAGCACCGGGACAAGGGCCTCCTACGAGCAGTACTTC
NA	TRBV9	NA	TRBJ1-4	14	CASSAGSGGAGLFF	TGTGCCAGCAGCGCGGGGTCGGGGGGCGCGGGGCTGTTTTTT
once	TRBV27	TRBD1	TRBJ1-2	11	CASSTRGVWLF	TGTGCCAGCAGTACCAGGGGGGTATGGCTTTTC
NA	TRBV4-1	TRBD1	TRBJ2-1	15	CASSRADRSGYEQFF	TGCGCCAGCAGCCGTGCGGACAGGAGCGGTTATGAGCAGTTCTTC
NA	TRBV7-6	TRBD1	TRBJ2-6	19	CASSLGTAKLISGANVLTF	TGTGCCAGCAGCCTAGGGACAGCGAAACTTATCTCTGGGGCCAACGTCCTGACTTTC
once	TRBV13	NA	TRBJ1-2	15	CASSSRTQGSYGYTF	TGTGCCAGCAGCTCTCGGACCCAGGGGAGCTATGGCTACACCTTC
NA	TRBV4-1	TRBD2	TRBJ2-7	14	CASSPGTSGYEQYF	TGCGCCAGCAGCCCCGGGACTAGCGGCTACGAGCAGTACTTC
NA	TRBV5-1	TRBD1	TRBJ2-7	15	CASSLTQGYSDEQYF	TGCGCCAGCAGCTTGACACAGGGGTATAGTGACGAGCAGTACTTC
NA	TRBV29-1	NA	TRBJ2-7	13	CSALTVIPYEQYF	TGCAGCGCCCTGACAGTGATTCCCTACGAGCAGTACTTC
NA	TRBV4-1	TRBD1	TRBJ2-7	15	CASSQASTGAYEQYF	TGCGCCAGCAGCCAAGCGTCAACAGGGGCTTACGAGCAGTACTTC
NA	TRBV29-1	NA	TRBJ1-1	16	CSVEAPGALMNTEAFF	TGCAGCGTTGAAGCCCCAGGGGCCTTAATGAACACTGAAGCTTTCTTT
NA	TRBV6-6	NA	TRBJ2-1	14	CASSYSWTPNEQFF	TGTGCCAGCAGTTACTCGTGGACTCCCAATGAGCAGTTCTTC
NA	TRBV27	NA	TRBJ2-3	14	CATRRDLSTDTQYF	TGTGCCACCAGGAGGGATCTTAGCACAGATACGCAGTATTTT
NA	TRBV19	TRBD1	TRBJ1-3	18	CATEGTGKHTVSGNTIYF	TGTGCCACCGAGGGGACAGGAAAGCATACCGTCTCTGGAAACACCATATATTTT
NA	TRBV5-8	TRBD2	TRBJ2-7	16	CASSFSTSARLYEQYF	TGTGCCAGCAGCTTTTCAACTAGCGCACGGCTCTACGAGCAGTACTTC
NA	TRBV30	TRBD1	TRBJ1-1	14	CAWSAGQTNTEAFF	TGTGCCTGGAGTGCGGGACAGACGAACACTGAAGCTTTCTTT
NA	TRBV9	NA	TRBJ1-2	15	CASSVADSVNYGYTF	TGTGCCAGCAGCGTAGCCGACAGTGTGAACTATGGCTACACCTTC
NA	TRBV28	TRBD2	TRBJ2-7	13	CASSPTTSHEQYF	TGTGCCAGCAGTCCTACGACTAGCCACGAGCAGTACTTC
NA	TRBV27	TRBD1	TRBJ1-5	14	CASSLSRGNQPQHF	TGTGCCAGCAGTTTATCCAGGGGGAATCAGCCCCAGCATTTT
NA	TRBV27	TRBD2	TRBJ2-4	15	CASSLMAGGRNIQYF	TGTGCCAGCAGTCTCATGGCGGGGGGGAGGAACATTCAGTACTTC
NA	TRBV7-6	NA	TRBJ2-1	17	CASSLSTLAASYNEQFF	TGTGCCAGCAGCCTGTCCACTTTGGCGGCGTCTTACAATGAGCAGTTCTTC
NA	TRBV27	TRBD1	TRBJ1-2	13	CASSLTGSDGYTF	TGTGCCAGCAGTTTGACAGGGTCTGATGGCTACACCTTC
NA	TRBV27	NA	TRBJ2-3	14	CASSLSAATDTQYF	TGTGCCAGCAGTTTATCAGCCGCCACAGATACGCAGTATTTT
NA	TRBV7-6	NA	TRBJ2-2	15	CASSFAGANTGELFF	TGTGCCAGCAGCTTCGCAGGGGCTAACACCGGGGAGCTGTTTTTT
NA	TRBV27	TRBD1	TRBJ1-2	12	CASIGTGGGYTF	TGTGCCAGCATCGGGACAGGTGGGGGCTACACCTTC
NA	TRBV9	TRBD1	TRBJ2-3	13	CASSAPQGRTQYF	TGTGCCAGCAGCGCCCCACAGGGGCGCACGCAGTATTTT
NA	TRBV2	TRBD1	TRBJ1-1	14	CASSERGQWTEAFF	TGTGCCAGCAGTGAGAGGGGGCAATGGACTGAAGCTTTCTTT
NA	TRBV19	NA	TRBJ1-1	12	CASSQGYTEAFF	TGTGCCAGTAGTCAGGGATACACTGAAGCTTTCTTT
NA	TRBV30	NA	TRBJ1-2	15	CAWSPGVSGPYGYTF	TGTGCCTGGAGCCCGGGGGTATCGGGACCTTATGGCTACACCTTC
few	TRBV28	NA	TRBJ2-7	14	CASSFLSLRGEQYF	TGTGCCAGCAGTTTTTTAAGCCTCCGGGGCGAGCAGTACTTC
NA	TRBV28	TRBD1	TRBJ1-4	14	CASRNRDRSEKLFF	TGTGCCAGCAGAAACCGGGACAGGAGTGAAAAACTGTTTTTT
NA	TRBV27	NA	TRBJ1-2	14	CASSFSTSGFGYTF	TGTGCCAGCAGCTTCTCGACCTCAGGGTTTGGCTACACCTTC
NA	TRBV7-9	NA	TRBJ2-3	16	CASSSAGAPSTDTQYF	TGTGCCAGCAGCTCAGCAGGGGCCCCTAGCACAGATACGCAGTATTTT
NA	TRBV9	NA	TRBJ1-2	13	CASRGANNYGYTF	TGTGCCAGCAGGGGGGCGAATAACTATGGCTACACCTTC